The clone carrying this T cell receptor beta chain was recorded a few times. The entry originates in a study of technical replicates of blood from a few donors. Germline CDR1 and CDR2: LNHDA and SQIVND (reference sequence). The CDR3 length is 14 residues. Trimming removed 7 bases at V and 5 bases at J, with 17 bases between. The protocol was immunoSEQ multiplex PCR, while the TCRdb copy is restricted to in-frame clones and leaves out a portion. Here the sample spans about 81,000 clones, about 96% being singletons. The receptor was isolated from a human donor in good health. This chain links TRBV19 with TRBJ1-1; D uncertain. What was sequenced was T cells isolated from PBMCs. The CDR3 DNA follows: TGTGCCAGTACCTACCCGGGAGCGAAGACTGAAGCTTTCTTT. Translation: CASTYPGAKTEAFF.